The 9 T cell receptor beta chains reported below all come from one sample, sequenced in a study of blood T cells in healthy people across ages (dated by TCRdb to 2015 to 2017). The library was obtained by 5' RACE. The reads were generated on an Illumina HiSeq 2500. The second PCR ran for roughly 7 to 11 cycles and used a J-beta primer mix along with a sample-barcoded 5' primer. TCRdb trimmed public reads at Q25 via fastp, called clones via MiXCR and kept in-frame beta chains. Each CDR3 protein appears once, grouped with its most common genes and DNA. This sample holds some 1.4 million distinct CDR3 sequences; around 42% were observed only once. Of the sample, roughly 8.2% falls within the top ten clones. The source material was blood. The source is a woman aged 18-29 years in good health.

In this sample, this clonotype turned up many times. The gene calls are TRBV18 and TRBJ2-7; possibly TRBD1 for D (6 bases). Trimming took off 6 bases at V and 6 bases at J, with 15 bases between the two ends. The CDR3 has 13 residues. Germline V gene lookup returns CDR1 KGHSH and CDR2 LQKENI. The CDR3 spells CASSRNTGIEQYF. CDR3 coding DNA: TGTGCCAGCTCCCGAAACACAGGGATCGAGCAGTACTTC. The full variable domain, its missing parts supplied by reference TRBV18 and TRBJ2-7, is NAGVMQNPRHLVRRRGQEARLRCSPMKGHSHVYWYRQLPEEGLKFMVYLQKENIIDESGMPKERFSAEFPKEGPSILRIQQVVRGDSAAYFCASSRNTGIEQYFGPGTRLTVT.

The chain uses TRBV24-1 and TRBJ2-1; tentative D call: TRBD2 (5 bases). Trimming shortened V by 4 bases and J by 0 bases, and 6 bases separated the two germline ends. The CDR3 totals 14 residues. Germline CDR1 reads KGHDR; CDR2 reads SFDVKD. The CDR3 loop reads CATSERGSYNEQFF. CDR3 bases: TGTGCCACCAGTGAACGGGGCTCCTACAATGAGCAGTTCTTC.

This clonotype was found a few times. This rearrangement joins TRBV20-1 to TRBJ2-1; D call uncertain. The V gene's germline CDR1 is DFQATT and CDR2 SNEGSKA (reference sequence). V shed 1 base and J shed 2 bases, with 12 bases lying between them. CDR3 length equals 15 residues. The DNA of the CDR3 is TGCAGTGCTAGAGTCCCCGGCGGCACCTACAATGAGCAGTTCTTC. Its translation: CSARVPGGTYNEQFF.

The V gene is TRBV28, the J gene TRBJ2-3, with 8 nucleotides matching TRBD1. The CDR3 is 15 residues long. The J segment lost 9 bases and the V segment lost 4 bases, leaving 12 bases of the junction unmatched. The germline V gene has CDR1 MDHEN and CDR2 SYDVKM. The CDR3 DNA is TGTGCCAGCAGTTCTGGACAGGGACGGCGGGAAACGCAGTATTTT. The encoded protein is CASSSGQGRRETQYF.

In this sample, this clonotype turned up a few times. The chain's CDR3 is CSAGRASGSGELFF. The CDR3, as DNA: TGCAGTGCTGGCCGGGCTAGCGGGAGCGGGGAGCTGTTTTTT. The rearrangement uses TRBV20-1 and TRBJ2-2; 10 nucleotides line up with TRBD2. V dropped 5 bases and J dropped 7; count of bases not matched to a gene: 7. CDR1 DFQATT and CDR2 SNEGSKA come from the germline V gene (reference sequence). The CDR3 extends over 14 amino acids.

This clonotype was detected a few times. Here the CDR3 DNA reads TGTGCCAGCAGCCCAAGGTACACTGAAGCTTTCTTT. Encoded protein: CASSPRYTEAFF. The chain links TRBV5-6 to TRBJ1-1; no reliable D call. The CDR3 runs to 12 residues. Germline values: CDR1 SGHDT, CDR2 YYEEEE. V gave up 4 bases and J gave up 3 bases, with 7 bases separating them. The complete variable domain, with remaining parts taken from reference TRBV5-6 and TRBJ1-1, reads DAGVTQSPTHLIKTRGQQVTLRCSPKSGHDTVSWYQQALGQGPQFIFQYYEEEERQRGNFPDRFSGHQFPNYSSELNVNALLLGDSALYLCASSPRYTEAFFGQGTRLTVV.

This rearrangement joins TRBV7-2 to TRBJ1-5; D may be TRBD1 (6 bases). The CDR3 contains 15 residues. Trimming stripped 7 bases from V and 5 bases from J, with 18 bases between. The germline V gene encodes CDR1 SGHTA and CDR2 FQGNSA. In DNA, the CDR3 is TGTGCCAGCACCCAGGCCGGGGGGCCGGATCAGCCCCAGCATTTT. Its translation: CASTQAGGPDQPQHF. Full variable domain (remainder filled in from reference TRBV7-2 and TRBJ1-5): GAGVSQSPSNKVTEKGKDVELRCDPISGHTALYWYRQSLGQGLEFLIYFQGNSAPDKSGLPSDRFSAERTGGSVSTLTIQRTQQEDSAVYLCASTQAGGPDQPQHFGDGTRLSIL.

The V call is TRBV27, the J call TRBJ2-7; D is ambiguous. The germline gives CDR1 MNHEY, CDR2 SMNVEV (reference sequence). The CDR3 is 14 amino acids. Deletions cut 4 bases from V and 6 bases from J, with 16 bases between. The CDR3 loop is CASSSPSAVFEQYF. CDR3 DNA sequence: TGTGCCAGCAGTTCCCCATCCGCCGTCTTCGAGCAGTACTTC.

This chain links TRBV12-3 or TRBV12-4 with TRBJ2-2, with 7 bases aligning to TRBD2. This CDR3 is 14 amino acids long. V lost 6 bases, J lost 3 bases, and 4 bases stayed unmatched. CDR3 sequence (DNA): TGTGCCAGCAGGGGGGGGATTGACACCGGGGAGCTGTTTTTT. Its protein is CASRGGIDTGELFF.